This is a list of T cell receptor beta chains from one sample in a study of T-cell reconstitution after alpha-beta-depleted transplantation in children. One entry per CDR3 protein results from TCRdb running MiXCR on the PCR reads. The data contain a few hundred thousand distinct CDR3 sequences, 27% of them seen just once; the ten biggest clones take up just over 35%. This specimen consisted of PBMCs, obtained before TCRalphabeta/CD19-depleted stem cell transplant. The receptors here all came from a boy less than two years old with Wiskott-Aldrich syndrome, due to receive a stem cell transplant. The CDR3 runs from the conserved cysteine through the conserved F or W. Fields, in order: J gene, D gene, V gene, CDR3 protein. A D gene is named only where the DNA matches it firmly.

J gene: TRBJ2-7; D gene: NA; V gene: TRBV7-9; CDR3 protein: CASSSALRDSGHEQYF
J gene: TRBJ1-2; D gene: NA; V gene: TRBV4-1; CDR3 protein: CASSQIGVYGYTF
J gene: TRBJ1-4; D gene: NA; V gene: TRBV5-1; CDR3 protein: CASSLYAAPEEKLFF
J gene: TRBJ2-3; D gene: NA; V gene: TRBV20-1; CDR3 protein: CSARVIGVTDTQYF
J gene: TRBJ1-6; D gene: NA; V gene: TRBV20-1; CDR3 protein: CSARNGPYNSPLHF
J gene: TRBJ2-7; D gene: TRBD2; V gene: TRBV20-1; CDR3 protein: CSVLRGLAAPYEQYF
J gene: TRBJ2-3; D gene: TRBD2; V gene: TRBV5-5; CDR3 protein: CASSLREGDTQYF
J gene: TRBJ2-5; D gene: NA; V gene: TRBV29-1; CDR3 protein: CSVEGGFSGF
J gene: TRBJ1-5; D gene: TRBD1; V gene: TRBV12-3/TRBV12-4; CDR3 protein: CASSQQGTGNQPQHF
J gene: TRBJ2-7; D gene: TRBD2; V gene: TRBV28; CDR3 protein: CASSYTLAGPSYEQYF
J gene: TRBJ2-5; D gene: TRBD2; V gene: TRBV20-1; CDR3 protein: CSATSGRAGVEETQYF
J gene: TRBJ1-6; D gene: TRBD1; V gene: TRBV5-1; CDR3 protein: CASSSGQLGSPLHF
J gene: TRBJ1-2; D gene: NA; V gene: TRBV13; CDR3 protein: CASSLFAYNYGYTF
J gene: TRBJ2-1; D gene: NA; V gene: TRBV20-1; CDR3 protein: CSALPRGSHNEQFF
J gene: TRBJ2-1; D gene: NA; V gene: TRBV20-1; CDR3 protein: CSARRKFGNEQFF
J gene: TRBJ2-3; D gene: NA; V gene: TRBV7-8; CDR3 protein: CASSQMDSATQYF
J gene: TRBJ1-1; D gene: NA; V gene: TRBV20-1; CDR3 protein: CSARDEPSNTEAFF
J gene: TRBJ2-1; D gene: NA; V gene: TRBV5-1; CDR3 protein: CASSPLVVGSNEQFF
J gene: TRBJ2-3; D gene: NA; V gene: TRBV5-1; CDR3 protein: CASSLEAWGVRYF
J gene: TRBJ2-7; D gene: NA; V gene: TRBV29-1; CDR3 protein: CSVLLFEKQYF
J gene: TRBJ1-1; D gene: NA; V gene: TRBV5-1; CDR3 protein: CASRRQEDTEAFF
J gene: TRBJ2-1; D gene: NA; V gene: TRBV3-1; CDR3 protein: CASSPGTLLYNEQFF
J gene: TRBJ2-5; D gene: NA; V gene: TRBV5-1; CDR3 protein: CASSLADRKETQYF
J gene: TRBJ2-1; D gene: NA; V gene: TRBV5-1; CDR3 protein: CASSLVAAYNEQFF
J gene: TRBJ2-7; D gene: TRBD2; V gene: TRBV11-2; CDR3 protein: CASSRGLAGVSEQYF
J gene: TRBJ2-1; D gene: NA; V gene: TRBV5-1; CDR3 protein: CASSLFFRDSYNEQFF
J gene: TRBJ1-2; D gene: NA; V gene: TRBV20-1; CDR3 protein: CSARDSRYYGYTF
J gene: TRBJ1-1; D gene: NA; V gene: TRBV29-1; CDR3 protein: CSVNLQAMNTEAFF
J gene: TRBJ1-1; D gene: NA; V gene: TRBV27; CDR3 protein: CASSLSGQRGLEAFF
J gene: TRBJ1-2; D gene: NA; V gene: TRBV24-1; CDR3 protein: CATSGPGRESDGYTF
J gene: TRBJ1-2; D gene: TRBD1; V gene: TRBV7-2; CDR3 protein: CASSLGGQDYGYTF
J gene: TRBJ2-7; D gene: TRBD2; V gene: TRBV6-5; CDR3 protein: CASSYIVAGGEYEQYF
J gene: TRBJ2-2; D gene: NA; V gene: TRBV7-9; CDR3 protein: CASSLTTLYTGELFF
J gene: TRBJ1-1; D gene: TRBD1; V gene: TRBV5-1; CDR3 protein: CASSLNHVGQGKAFF
J gene: TRBJ1-5; D gene: NA; V gene: TRBV6-1; CDR3 protein: CASSRTGFNQPQHF
J gene: TRBJ2-7; D gene: TRBD1; V gene: TRBV5-1; CDR3 protein: CASRVGTATYEQYF
J gene: TRBJ1-6; D gene: NA; V gene: TRBV2; CDR3 protein: CASSEGGYNSPLHF
J gene: TRBJ2-7; D gene: TRBD1; V gene: TRBV15; CDR3 protein: CATSRDDGQGVPYEQYF
J gene: TRBJ2-5; D gene: TRBD2; V gene: TRBV20-1; CDR3 protein: CSAGRVQETQYF
J gene: TRBJ2-4; D gene: NA; V gene: TRBV6-2/TRBV6-3; CDR3 protein: CASSYGSGAKNIQYF
J gene: TRBJ2-1; D gene: NA; V gene: TRBV5-1; CDR3 protein: CASSLATGSSYNEQFF
J gene: TRBJ2-1; D gene: TRBD2; V gene: TRBV27; CDR3 protein: CASSLSRGRGPNEQFF
J gene: TRBJ2-5; D gene: NA; V gene: TRBV6-1; CDR3 protein: CASSDFGSEETQYF
J gene: TRBJ1-1; D gene: TRBD1; V gene: TRBV15; CDR3 protein: CATRTANRGEAFF
J gene: TRBJ2-3; D gene: TRBD2; V gene: TRBV7-9; CDR3 protein: CASSPGTSGRSTDTQYF
J gene: TRBJ1-2; D gene: NA; V gene: TRBV5-1; CDR3 protein: CASSFVGNGYTF
J gene: TRBJ1-1; D gene: NA; V gene: TRBV25-1; CDR3 protein: CASSGSGFRLGNTEAFF
J gene: TRBJ1-3; D gene: NA; V gene: TRBV3-1; CDR3 protein: CASSQMRQLSSGNTIYF
J gene: TRBJ2-2; D gene: NA; V gene: TRBV20-1; CDR3 protein: CSARGVTGELFF
J gene: TRBJ2-2; D gene: TRBD2; V gene: TRBV11-2; CDR3 protein: CASSPQGLAGRPAANTGELFF
J gene: TRBJ2-2; D gene: NA; V gene: TRBV5-1; CDR3 protein: CASSLARVLNTGELFF